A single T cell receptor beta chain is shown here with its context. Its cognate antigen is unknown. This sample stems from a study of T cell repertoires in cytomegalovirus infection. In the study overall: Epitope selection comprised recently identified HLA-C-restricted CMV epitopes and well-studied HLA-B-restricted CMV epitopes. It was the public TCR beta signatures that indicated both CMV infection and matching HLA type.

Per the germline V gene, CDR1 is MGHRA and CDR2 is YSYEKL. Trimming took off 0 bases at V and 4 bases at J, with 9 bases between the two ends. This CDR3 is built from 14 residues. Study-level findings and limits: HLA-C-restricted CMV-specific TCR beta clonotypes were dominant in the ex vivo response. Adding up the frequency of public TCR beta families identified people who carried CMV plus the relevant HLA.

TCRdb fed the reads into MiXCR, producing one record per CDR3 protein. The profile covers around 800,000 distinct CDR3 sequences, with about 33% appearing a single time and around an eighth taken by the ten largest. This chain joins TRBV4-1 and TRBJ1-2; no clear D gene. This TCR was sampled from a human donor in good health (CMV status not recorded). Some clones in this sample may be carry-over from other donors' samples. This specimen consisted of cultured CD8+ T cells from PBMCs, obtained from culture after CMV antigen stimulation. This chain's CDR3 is CASSQENPGYGYTF. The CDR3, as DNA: TGCGCCAGCAGCCAAGAGAACCCGGGCTATGGCTACACCTTC.